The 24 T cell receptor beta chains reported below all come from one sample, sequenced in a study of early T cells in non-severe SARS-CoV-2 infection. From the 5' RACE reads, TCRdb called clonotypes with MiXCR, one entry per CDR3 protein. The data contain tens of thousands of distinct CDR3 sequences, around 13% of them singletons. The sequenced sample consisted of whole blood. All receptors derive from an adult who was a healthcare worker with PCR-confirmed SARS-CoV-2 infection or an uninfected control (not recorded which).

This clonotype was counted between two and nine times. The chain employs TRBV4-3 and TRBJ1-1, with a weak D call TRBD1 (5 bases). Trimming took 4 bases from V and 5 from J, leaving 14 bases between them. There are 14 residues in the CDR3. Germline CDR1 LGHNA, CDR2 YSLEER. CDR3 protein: CASSPDAGGTEAFF. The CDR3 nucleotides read TGCGCCAGCAGCCCGGACGCGGGGGGGACTGAAGCTTTCTTT.

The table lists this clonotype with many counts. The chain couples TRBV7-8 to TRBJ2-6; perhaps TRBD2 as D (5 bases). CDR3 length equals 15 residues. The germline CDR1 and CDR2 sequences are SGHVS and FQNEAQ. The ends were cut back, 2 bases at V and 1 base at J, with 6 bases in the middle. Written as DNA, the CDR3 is TGTGCCAGCAGCTTATCGGGGTCTGGGGCCAACGTCCTGACTTTC. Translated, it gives CASSLSGSGANVLTF.

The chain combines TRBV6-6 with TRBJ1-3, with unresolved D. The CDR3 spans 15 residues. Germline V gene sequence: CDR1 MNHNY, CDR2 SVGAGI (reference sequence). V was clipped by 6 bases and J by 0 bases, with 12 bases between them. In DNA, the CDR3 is TGTGCCAGCAGCTATCGACCGAGCTCTGGAAACACCATATATTTT. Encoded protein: CASSYRPSSGNTIYF.

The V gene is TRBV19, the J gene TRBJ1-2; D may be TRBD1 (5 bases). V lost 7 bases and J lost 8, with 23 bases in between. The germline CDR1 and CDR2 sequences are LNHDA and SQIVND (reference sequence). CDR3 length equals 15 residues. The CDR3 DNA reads TGTGCCAGTAACCCTCCGGGACGGGAATACTTCGGCTACACCTTC. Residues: CASNPPGREYFGYTF.

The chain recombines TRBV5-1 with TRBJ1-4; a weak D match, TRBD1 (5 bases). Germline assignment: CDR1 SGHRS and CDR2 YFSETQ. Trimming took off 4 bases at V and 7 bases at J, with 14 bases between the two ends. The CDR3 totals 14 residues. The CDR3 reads CASSTDGTAEKLFF. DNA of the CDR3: TGCGCCAGCAGCACCGATGGGACCGCTGAAAAACTGTTTTTT.

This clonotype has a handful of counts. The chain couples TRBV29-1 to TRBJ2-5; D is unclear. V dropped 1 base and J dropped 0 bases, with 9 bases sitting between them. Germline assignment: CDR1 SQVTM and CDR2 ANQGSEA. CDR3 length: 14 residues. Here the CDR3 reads CSVEGAHYQETQYF. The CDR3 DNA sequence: TGCAGCGTTGAAGGGGCACACTACCAAGAGACCCAGTACTTC.

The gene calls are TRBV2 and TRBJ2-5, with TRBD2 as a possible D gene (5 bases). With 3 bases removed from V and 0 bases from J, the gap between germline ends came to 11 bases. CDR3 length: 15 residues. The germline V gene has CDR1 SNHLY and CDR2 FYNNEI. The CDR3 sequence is CASSEVLAYQETQYF. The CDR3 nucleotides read TGTGCCAGCAGTGAGGTTCTAGCCTACCAAGAGACCCAGTACTTC. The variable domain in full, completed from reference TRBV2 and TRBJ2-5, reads EPEVTQTPSHQVTQMGQEVILRCVPISNHLYFYWYRQILGQKVEFLVSFYNNEISEKSEIFDDQFSVERPDGSNFTLKIRSTKLEDSAMYFCASSEVLAYQETQYFGPGTRLLVL.

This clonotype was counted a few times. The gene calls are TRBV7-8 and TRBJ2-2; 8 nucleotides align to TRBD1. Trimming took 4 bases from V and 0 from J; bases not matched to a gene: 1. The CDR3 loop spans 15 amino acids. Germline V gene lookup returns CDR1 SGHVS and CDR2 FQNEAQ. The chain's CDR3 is CASSSGGANTGELFF. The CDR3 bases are TGTGCCAGCAGCTCAGGGGGCGCGAACACCGGGGAGCTGTTTTTT.

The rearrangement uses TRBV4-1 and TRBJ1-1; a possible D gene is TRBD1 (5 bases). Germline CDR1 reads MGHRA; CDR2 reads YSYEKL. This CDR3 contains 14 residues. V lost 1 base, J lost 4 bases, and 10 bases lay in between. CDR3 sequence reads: CASSQADSTTEAFF. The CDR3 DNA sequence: TGCGCCAGCAGCCAAGCTGACAGTACCACTGAAGCTTTCTTT.

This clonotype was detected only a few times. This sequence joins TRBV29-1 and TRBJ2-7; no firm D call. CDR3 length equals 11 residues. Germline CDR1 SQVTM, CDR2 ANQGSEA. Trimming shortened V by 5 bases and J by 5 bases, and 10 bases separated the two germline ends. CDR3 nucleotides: TGCAGCGTTTCAAAGGGAAACGAGCAGTACTTC. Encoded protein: CSVSKGNEQYF.

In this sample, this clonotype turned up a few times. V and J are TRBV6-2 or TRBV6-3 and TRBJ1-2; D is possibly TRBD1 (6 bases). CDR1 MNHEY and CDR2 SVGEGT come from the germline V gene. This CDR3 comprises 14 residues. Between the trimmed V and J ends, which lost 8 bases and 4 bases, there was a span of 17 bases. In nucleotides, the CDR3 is TGTGCCAGCGCCCCTCCGGGACAAGCCTATGGCTACACCTTC. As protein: CASAPPGQAYGYTF.

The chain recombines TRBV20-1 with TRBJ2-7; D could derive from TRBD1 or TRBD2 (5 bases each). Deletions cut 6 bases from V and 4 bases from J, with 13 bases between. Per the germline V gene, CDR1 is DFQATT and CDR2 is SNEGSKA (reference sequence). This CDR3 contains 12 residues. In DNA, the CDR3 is TGCAGTGCCTTAAGTGGGGGTTACGAGCAGTACTTC. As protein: CSALSGGYEQYF.

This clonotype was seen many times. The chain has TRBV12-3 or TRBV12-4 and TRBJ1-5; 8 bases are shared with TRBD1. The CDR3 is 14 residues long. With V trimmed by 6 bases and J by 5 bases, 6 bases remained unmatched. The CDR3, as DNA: TGTGCCAGCAGCTTGGGGACAGGTGATCAGCCCCAGCATTTT. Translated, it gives CASSLGTGDQPQHF.

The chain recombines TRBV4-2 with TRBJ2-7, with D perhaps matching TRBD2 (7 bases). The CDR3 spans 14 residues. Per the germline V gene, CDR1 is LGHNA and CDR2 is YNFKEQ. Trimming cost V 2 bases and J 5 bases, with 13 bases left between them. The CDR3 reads CASSQNRGGHEQYF. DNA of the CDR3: TGTGCCAGCAGCCAAAATAGGGGGGGTCACGAGCAGTACTTC.

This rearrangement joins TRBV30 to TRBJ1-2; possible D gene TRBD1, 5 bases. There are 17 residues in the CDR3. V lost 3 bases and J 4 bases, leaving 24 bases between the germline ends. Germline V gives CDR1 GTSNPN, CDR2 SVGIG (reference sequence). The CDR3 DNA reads TGTGCCTGGAGCGTATTACTAGGCAGGGAATCATTCTATGGCTACACCTTC. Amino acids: CAWSVLLGRESFYGYTF.

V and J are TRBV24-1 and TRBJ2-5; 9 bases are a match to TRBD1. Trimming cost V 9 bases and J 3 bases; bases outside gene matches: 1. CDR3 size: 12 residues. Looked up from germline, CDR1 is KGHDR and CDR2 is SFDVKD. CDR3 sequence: CATRDREETQYF. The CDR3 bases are TGTGCCACCCGGGACAGGGAAGAGACCCAGTACTTC.

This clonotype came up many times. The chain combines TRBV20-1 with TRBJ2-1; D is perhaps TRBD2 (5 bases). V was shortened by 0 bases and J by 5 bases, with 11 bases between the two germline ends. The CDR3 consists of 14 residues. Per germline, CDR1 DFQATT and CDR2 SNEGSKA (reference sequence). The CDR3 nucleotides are TGCAGTGCTAGAGATCGGCTAGCAGACAATGAGCAGTTCTTC. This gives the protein CSARDRLADNEQFF.

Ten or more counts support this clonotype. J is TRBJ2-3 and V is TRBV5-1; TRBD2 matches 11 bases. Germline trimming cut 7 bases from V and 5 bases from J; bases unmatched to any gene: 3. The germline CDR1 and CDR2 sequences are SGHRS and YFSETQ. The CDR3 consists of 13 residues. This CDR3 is CASALAGGDTQYF. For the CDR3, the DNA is TGCGCCAGCGCTCTAGCGGGGGGAGATACGCAGTATTTT.

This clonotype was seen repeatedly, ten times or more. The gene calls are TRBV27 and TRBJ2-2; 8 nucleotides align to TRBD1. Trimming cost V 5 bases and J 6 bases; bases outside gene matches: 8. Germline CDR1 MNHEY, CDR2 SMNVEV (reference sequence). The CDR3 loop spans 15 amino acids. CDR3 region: CASSMKTGVAGELFF. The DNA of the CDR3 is TGTGCCAGCAGTATGAAGACAGGGGTGGCCGGGGAGCTGTTTTTT.

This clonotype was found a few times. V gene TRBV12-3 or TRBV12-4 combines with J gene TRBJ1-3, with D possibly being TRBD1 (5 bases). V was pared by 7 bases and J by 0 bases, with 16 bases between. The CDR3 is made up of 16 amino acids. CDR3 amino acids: CASIRRQLTSGNTIYF. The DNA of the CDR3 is TGTGCCAGCATCCGGAGACAGCTAACCTCTGGAAACACCATATATTTT.

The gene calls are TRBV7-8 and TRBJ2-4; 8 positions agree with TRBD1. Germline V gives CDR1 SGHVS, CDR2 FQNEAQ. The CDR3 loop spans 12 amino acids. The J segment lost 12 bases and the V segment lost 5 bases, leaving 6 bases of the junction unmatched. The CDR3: CASSTGQGGQYF. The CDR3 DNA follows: TGTGCCAGCAGCACCGGACAGGGCGGTCAGTACTTC.

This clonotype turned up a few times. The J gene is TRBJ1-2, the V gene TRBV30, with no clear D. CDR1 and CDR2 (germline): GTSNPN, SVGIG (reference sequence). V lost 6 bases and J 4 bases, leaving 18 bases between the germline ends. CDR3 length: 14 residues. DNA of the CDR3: TGTGCCTGCCCTTGGGCATCATCGGGCTATGGCTACACCTTC. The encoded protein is CACPWASSGYGYTF.

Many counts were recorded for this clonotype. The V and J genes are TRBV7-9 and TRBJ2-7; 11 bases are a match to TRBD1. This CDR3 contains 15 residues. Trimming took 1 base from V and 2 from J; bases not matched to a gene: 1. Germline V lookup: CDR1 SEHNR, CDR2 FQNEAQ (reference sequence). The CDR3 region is CASSLGGQGAYEQYF. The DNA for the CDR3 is TGTGCCAGCAGCTTAGGGGGACAGGGGGCCTACGAGCAGTACTTC.

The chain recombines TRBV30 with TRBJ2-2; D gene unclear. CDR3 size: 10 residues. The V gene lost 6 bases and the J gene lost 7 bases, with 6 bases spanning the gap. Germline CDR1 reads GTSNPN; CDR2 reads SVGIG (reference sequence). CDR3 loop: CACCGGELFF. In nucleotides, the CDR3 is TGTGCCTGCTGTGGCGGGGAGCTGTTTTTT.